This TCR beta chain was sequenced during a study of T cell changes during pregnancy in multiple sclerosis. The method was immunoSEQ multiplex PCR; TCRdb's version includes in-frame clones alone and lacks a portion of them. This sample has roughly 70,000 clones; around 90% occur once, and the top ten carry more than 0.9%. The length of the CDR3 is 13 residues. Trimming cost V 4 bases and J 5 bases; bases outside gene matches: 1. The germline CDR1 and CDR2 sequences are SGHTA and FQGNSA. This sequence was found in a female donor with multiple sclerosis, enrolled in a pregnancy study. The source was peripheral blood, collected in the third trimester of pregnancy. The chain uses TRBV7-2 and TRBJ2-7; 11 bases map to TRBD1. CDR3 loop: CASSWDRGNEQYF. The CDR3 region has the DNA TGTGCCAGCAGCTGGGACAGGGGGAACGAGCAGTACTTC.